The 2 T cell receptor beta chains given below trace back to one sample, sequenced in a study of blood T cell repertoires in COVID-19. This table comes from immunoSEQ multiplex PCR, and its TCRdb copy is limited to in-frame clones, with some not included. The sample has tens of thousands of clones; around 90% are singletons. Material for sequencing was peripheral blood. The source is a man between 65 and 85 years old with acute or convalescent COVID-19.

The J gene is TRBJ2-7, the V gene TRBV24-1; D uncertain. The germline V gene has CDR1 KGHDR and CDR2 SFDVKD. V lost 4 bases to trimming and J lost 2 bases, with 8 bases between them. The CDR3 totals 13 residues. The DNA for the CDR3 is TGTGCCACCAGTGACCCCGGTACCTACGAGCAGTACTTC. Its translation: CATSDPGTYEQYF.

This clone was observed a handful of times. This sequence joins TRBV20-1 and TRBJ1-1, with TRBD1 as a possible D gene (6 bases). CDR1 is DFQATT, CDR2 SNEGSKA, per germline (reference sequence). CDR3 length equals 9 residues. V shed 6 bases and J shed 13 bases, with 12 bases lying between them. For the CDR3, the DNA is TGCAGTGCCAGGACAGACGATTTCTTT. Its translation: CSARTDDFF.